This T cell receptor beta chain appears in the sequencing data of a study of shared clonotypes between healthy human individuals. Clones were read by immunoSEQ multiplex PCR, and TCRdb kept only the in-frame ones, dropping some. The profile covers about 490,000 clones, with roughly 80% appearing a single time and approximately 11% taken by the ten largest. Germline V gene sequence: CDR1 SGHAT, CDR2 FQDESV (reference sequence). The germline V and J ends were trimmed by 5 bases and 4 bases, with 14 bases remaining between them. The CDR3 has 14 amino acids. Sequenced: PBMCs. The chain combines TRBV11-1 with TRBJ2-5, with D possibly called TRBD1 or TRBD2 (5 bases each). The sequence was collected from a woman between 35 and 50 years old in good health. Some clones in this sample may be carry-over from other donors' samples. As DNA, the CDR3 is TGTGCCAGCAGCCGGGACGGGGCAGGAGAGACCCAGTACTTC. Encoded protein: CASSRDGAGETQYF.